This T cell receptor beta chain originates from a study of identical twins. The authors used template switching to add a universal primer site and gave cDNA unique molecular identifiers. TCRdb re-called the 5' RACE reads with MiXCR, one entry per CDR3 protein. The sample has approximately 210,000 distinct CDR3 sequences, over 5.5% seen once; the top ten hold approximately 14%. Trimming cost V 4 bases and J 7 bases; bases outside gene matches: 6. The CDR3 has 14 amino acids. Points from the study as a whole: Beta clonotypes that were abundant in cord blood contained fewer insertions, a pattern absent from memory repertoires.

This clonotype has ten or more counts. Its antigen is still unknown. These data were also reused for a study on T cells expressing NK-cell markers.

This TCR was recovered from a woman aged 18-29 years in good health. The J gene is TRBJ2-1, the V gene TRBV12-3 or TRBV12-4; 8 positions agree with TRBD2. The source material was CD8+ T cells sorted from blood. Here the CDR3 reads CASSSRGGANEQFF. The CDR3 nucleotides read TGTGCCAGCAGTTCCCGGGGGGGAGCGAATGAGCAGTTCTTC.